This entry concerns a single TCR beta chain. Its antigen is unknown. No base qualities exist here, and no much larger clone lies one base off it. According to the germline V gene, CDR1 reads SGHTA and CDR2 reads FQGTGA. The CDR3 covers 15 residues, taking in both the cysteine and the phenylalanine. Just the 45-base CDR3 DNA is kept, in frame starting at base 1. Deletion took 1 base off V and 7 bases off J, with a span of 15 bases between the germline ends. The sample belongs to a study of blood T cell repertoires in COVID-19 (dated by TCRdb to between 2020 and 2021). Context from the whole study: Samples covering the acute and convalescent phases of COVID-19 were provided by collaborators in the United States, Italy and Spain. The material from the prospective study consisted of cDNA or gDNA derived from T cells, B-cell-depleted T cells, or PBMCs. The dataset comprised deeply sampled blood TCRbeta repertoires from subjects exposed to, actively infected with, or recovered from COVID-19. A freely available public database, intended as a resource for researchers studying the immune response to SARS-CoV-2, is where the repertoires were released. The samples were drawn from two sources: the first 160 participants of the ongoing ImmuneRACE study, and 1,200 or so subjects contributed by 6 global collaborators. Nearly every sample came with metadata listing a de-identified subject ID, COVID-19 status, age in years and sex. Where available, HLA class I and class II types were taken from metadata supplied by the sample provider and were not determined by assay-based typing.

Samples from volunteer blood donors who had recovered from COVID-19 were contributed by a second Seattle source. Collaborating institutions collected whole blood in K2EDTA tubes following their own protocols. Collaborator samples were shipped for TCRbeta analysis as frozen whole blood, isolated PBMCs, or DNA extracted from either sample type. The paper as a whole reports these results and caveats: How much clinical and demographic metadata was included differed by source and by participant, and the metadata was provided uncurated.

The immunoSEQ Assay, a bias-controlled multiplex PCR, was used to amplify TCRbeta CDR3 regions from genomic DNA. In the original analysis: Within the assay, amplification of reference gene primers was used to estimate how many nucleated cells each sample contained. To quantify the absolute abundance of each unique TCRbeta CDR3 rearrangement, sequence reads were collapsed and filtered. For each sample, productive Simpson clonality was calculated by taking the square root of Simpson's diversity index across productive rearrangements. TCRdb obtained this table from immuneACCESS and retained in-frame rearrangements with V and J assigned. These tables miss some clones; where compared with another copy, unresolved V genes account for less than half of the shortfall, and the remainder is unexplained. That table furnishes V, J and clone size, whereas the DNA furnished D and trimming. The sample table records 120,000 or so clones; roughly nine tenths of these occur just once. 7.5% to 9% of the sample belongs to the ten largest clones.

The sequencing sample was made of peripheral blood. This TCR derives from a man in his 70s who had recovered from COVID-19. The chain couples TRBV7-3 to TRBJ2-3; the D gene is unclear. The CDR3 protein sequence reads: CASSLSQALGHTQYF. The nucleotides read TGTGCCAGCAGCTTAAGCCAGGCCCTTGGGCATACGCAGTATTTT.